The present T cell receptor (beta chain) was sequenced within a study of blood T cells in healthy people across ages. Study observations and caveats: Diversity was estimated from one million T cells, and these estimates were considered underestimates.

Worth noting for this clonotype: The antigen is unknown.

Primers used in a second PCR of roughly 7 to 11 cycles were a sample-barcoded 5' primer and a J-beta primer mix. A tag from a template-switch adaptor with 12 random nucleotides marked each cDNA molecule. TCRdb ran MiXCR on the 5' RACE reads and lists one entry per CDR3 protein. Of 980,000 or so distinct CDR3 sequences listed, about 48% are singletons. The germline V gene has CDR1 MNHNS and CDR2 SASEGT. This CDR3 has 14 residues. Trimming removed 8 bases from V and 1 base from J, with 15 bases in between. The origin of this receptor is a man aged 25-40 years in good health. The sequenced sample was blood. This chain connects TRBV6-1 to TRBJ2-7, with a tentative D call TRBD2 (7 bases). CDR3 in amino acids: CASEGGATSYEQYF. The CDR3 region has the DNA TGTGCCAGCGAGGGGGGGGCGACTTCCTACGAGCAGTACTTC.